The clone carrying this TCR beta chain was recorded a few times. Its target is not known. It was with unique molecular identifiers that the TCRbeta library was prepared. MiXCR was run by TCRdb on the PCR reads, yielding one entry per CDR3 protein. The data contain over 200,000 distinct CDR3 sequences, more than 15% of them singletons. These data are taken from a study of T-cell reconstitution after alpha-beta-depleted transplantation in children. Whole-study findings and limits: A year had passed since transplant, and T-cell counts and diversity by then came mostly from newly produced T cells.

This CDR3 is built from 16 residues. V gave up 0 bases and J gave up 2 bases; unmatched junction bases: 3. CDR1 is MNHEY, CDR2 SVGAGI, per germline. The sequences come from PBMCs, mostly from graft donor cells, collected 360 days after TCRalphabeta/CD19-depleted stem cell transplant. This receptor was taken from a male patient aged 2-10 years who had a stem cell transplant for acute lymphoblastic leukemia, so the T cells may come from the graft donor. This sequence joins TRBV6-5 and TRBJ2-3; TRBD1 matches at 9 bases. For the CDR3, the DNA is TGTGCCAGCAGTTACTCCGGACAGGGGATCACAGATACGCAGTATTTT. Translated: CASSYSGQGITDTQYF.